This TCR beta chain stems from a study of shared clonotypes between healthy human individuals. The germline V gene encodes CDR1 LNHDA and CDR2 SQIVND (reference sequence). The CDR3 covers 15 residues. After removal of 4 bases from V and 2 bases from J, the junction contained 2 bases not matched to a gene. TCRdb's table, derived via immunoSEQ multiplex PCR, lists solely in-frame clones and lacks some. This sample has around 700,000 clones; around 78% occur once, and the top ten carry roughly 2%. Notes on this clone: This sequence may be a read error, since a much larger clone differs from it by one base. The sample has other DNA sequences that encode this CDR3 too.

Sequencing used memory CD4+ T cells sorted from blood. This sample's subset: CD45RA-negative fraction. This TCR derives from a woman aged 30 to 39 in good health. This chain connects TRBV19 to TRBJ1-5; 10 nucleotides line up with TRBD1. The DNA of the CDR3 is TGTGCCAGTAGTAGACAGGGGGCCGGCAATCAGCCCCAGCATTTT. Its translation: CASSRQGAGNQPQHF. Together with reference TRBV19 and TRBJ1-5, the CDR3 gives the full variable domain: DGGITQSPKYLFRKEGQNVTLSCEQNLNHDAMYWYRQDPGQGLRLIYYSQIVNDFQKGDIAEGYSVSREKKESFPLTVTSAQKNPTAFYLCASSRQGAGNQPQHFGDGTRLSIL.